A selection of T cell receptor beta chains follows, all from one sample in a study of T cell changes during pregnancy in multiple sclerosis. Assay used: immunoSEQ multiplex PCR; TCRdb lists only in-frame clones, some missing. The sample lists under 50,000 clones, 94% occurring once. The specimen comprised CD4+ T cells from peripheral blood mononuclear cells, sampled after pregnancy. These receptors were collected from a female donor with multiple sclerosis, enrolled in a pregnancy study. The conserved cysteine and the conserved F or W are not part of the CDR3 here. A D gene is named only where the DNA matches it firmly.

D: TRBD1
J: TRBJ1-5
V: TRBV2
CDR3: ASRTGVGVAQPQH

D: TRBD1
J: TRBJ1-2
V: TRBV9
CDR3: ASSARGPGQGDGYT

D: TRBD1
J: TRBJ2-7
V: TRBV18
CDR3: ASSPPNRGTLHEQY

D: -
J: TRBJ2-7
V: TRBV5-8
CDR3: ASSPIREQY

D: -
J: TRBJ2-3
V: TRBV5-4
CDR3: ASSLTGPDTQY

D: -
J: TRBJ2-1
V: TRBV5-6
CDR3: ASSLGYRTASSYNEQF

D: -
J: TRBJ2-3
V: TRBV5-1
CDR3: ASSLETPLDTQY

D: -
J: TRBJ2-3
V: TRBV25-1
CDR3: ASSEFSTRNTQY

D: TRBD1
J: TRBJ2-5
V: TRBV11-1
CDR3: ASSPQGVVQETQY

D: TRBD2
J: TRBJ2-6
V: TRBV7-3
CDR3: ASSPSGGNGANVLT

D: -
J: TRBJ1-1
V: TRBV6-1
CDR3: ASSVSWLAGFTEAF

D: TRBD1
J: TRBJ2-2
V: TRBV5-8
CDR3: ASSDPGQGFTGELF

D: -
J: TRBJ2-7
V: TRBV11-3
CDR3: ASSLDRPAQAGLYEQY

D: -
J: TRBJ1-1
V: TRBV6-5
CDR3: ASLGQGISGTEAF

D: -
J: TRBJ1-4
V: TRBV25-1
CDR3: ASSEGVTETNEKLF

D: -
J: TRBJ1-2
V: TRBV7-2
CDR3: ASSLEGVPTYGYT

D: TRBD2
J: TRBJ2-3
V: TRBV5-1
CDR3: ASSRASGGVLLTDTQY

D: TRBD1
J: TRBJ1-3
V: TRBV5-4
CDR3: ASSVIGQGAGNTIY

D: -
J: TRBJ1-5
V: TRBV6-5
CDR3: ASGIQGSNQPQH

D: -
J: TRBJ2-3
V: TRBV11-2
CDR3: ASSPDGVLVRADTQY

D: -
J: TRBJ1-1
V: TRBV6-5
CDR3: ASRRRGLTTEAF

D: -
J: TRBJ1-1
V: TRBV11-1
CDR3: ASTSGDTEAF

D: TRBD2
J: TRBJ2-4
V: TRBV4-2
CDR3: ASSSSHPGLAGGEKY

D: -
J: TRBJ1-3
V: TRBV6-5
CDR3: ASSRGRVVGTIY

D: TRBD1
J: TRBJ2-1
V: TRBV4-2
CDR3: ASSQVTGRYNEQF

D: TRBD1
J: TRBJ1-2
V: TRBV30
CDR3: AWSLPDRGKSGYT

D: TRBD1
J: TRBJ2-2
V: TRBV7-3
CDR3: ASSVDRERHGELF

D: -
J: TRBJ1-5
V: TRBV6-1
CDR3: ASSDLQPQH